Shown below are 16 T cell receptor beta chains from a single sample sequenced in a study of T cell repertoires in cytomegalovirus infection (dated by TCRdb to between 2017 and 2020). Sequencing relied on an Illumina HiSeq 1500. Starting from the raw public reads, TCRdb applied fastp trimming at Q25, assembled clones with MiXCR and retained in-frame beta chains. Every CDR3 protein is listed once, alongside the most common genes and DNA of its rows. This sample holds about 450,000 distinct CDR3 sequences; roughly 30% were observed only once. Together, the top ten hold about 13% of the sample. Material for sequencing was PBMCs. These TCRs come from a human donor in good health (CMV status not recorded). Some clones in this sample may be carry-over from other donors' samples.

CDR3 loop: CASGGWYQETQYF. Written as DNA, the CDR3 is TGTGCCAGCGGCGGATGGTACCAAGAGACCCAGTACTTC. This chain links TRBV11-2 with TRBJ2-5; D gene unclear. Deletions cut 8 bases from V and 0 bases from J, with 10 bases between. The length of the CDR3 is 13 residues. CDR1 SGHAT and CDR2 FQNNGV come from the germline V gene.

In this sample, this clonotype turned up a few times. The gene calls are TRBV7-2 and TRBJ1-6; possibly TRBD1 for D (6 bases). Per the germline V gene, CDR1 is SGHTA and CDR2 is FQGNSA. V lost 0 bases and J lost 5, with 8 bases in between. The CDR3 has 15 residues. The CDR3 DNA follows: TGTGCCAGCAGCTTAGCGGACAGAAATAATTCACCCCTCCACTTT. Translating gives CASSLADRNNSPLHF.

In the case of this clonotype: The conserved closing phenylalanine or tryptophan is absent in this CDR3, likely reflecting a read error. CDR3 bases: TGTGCCAGCAGCCATGACAGGGAGGGAGGACAGCCCCAGCATTTG. Residues: CASSHDREGGQPQHL. V and J are TRBV4-2 and TRBJ1-5, with 7 bases identical to TRBD1. With V trimmed by 3 bases and J by 7 bases, 9 bases remained unmatched. CDR1 is LGHNA, CDR2 YNFKEQ, per germline. CDR3 length equals 15 residues.

This clonotype has more than one count but fewer than ten. The chain carries TRBV6-6 and TRBJ2-2; D is ambiguous. The CDR3 loop spans 11 amino acids. Germline V lookup: CDR1 MNHNY, CDR2 SVGAGI (reference sequence). V was shortened by 10 bases and J by 7 bases, with 10 bases between the two germline ends. The CDR3 nucleotides are TGTGCCACAACAGACGGCGGGGAGCTGTTTTTT. It translates to CATTDGGELFF.

This clonotype was detected only a few times. V and J are TRBV7-9 and TRBJ1-1, with a tentative D call TRBD1 (5 bases). The V end lost 4 bases, the J end lost 1 base, and 16 bases lay between the germline ends. Germline assignment: CDR1 SEHNR and CDR2 FQNEAQ (reference sequence). The CDR3 length is 16 residues. The CDR3 loop is CASSSSPGQTNTEAFF. The CDR3 DNA reads TGTGCCAGCAGCTCTAGCCCTGGACAAACGAACACTGAAGCTTTCTTT.

J is TRBJ1-3 and V is TRBV7-8, with D unresolved. Germline V gives CDR1 SGHVS, CDR2 FQNEAQ. The CDR3 consists of 16 residues. Trimming removed 0 bases at V and 0 bases at J, with 9 bases between. For the CDR3, the DNA is TGTGCCAGCAGCTTAGCGCAACGTCACTCTGGAAACACCATATATTTT. It translates to CASSLAQRHSGNTIYF.

This clonotype was detected many times. This chain links TRBV7-2 with TRBJ2-7; 8 bases agree with TRBD1. V shed 5 bases and J 6 bases; nucleotides not matched to a gene: 18. Germline CDR1 and CDR2: SGHTA and FQGNSA. CDR3 length: 17 residues. The CDR3 coding sequence is TGTGCCAGCAGCCTAAGGAGGGCAGGGGGCGAGGCGGCCGAGCAGTACTTC. Residues: CASSLRRAGGEAAEQYF. The entire variable domain, with the rest obtained from reference TRBV7-2 and TRBJ2-7, is as follows: GAGVSQSPSNKVTEKGKDVELRCDPISGHTALYWYRQSLGQGLEFLIYFQGNSAPDKSGLPSDRFSAERTGGSVSTLTIQRTQQEDSAVYLCASSLRRAGGEAAEQYFGPGTRLTVT.

In its sample, this clonotype was seen a few times. This chain connects TRBV7-9 to TRBJ2-7; D perhaps matches TRBD2 (5 bases). V gave up 3 bases and J gave up 5 bases, with 14 bases separating them. The CDR3 sequence is 14 residues long. Germline CDR1 is SEHNR and CDR2 is FQNEAQ (reference sequence). CDR3 nucleotide sequence: TGTGCCAGCAGCTTCGCGGGCCCCTGGGACGAGCAGTACTTC. This encodes CASSFAGPWDEQYF.

The chain couples TRBV7-9 to TRBJ2-1; tentative D call: TRBD1 (6 bases). The V gene lost 5 bases and the J gene lost 0 bases, with 14 bases spanning the gap. The germline V gene has CDR1 SEHNR and CDR2 FQNEAQ (reference sequence). CDR3 length equals 16 residues. CDR3: CASSPFEGDSYNEQFF. DNA for the CDR3: TGTGCCAGCAGCCCTTTTGAGGGGGACTCCTACAATGAGCAGTTCTTC.

V gene TRBV12-3 or TRBV12-4 combines with J gene TRBJ2-1, with TRBD2 matching 7 bases. This CDR3 has 15 residues. The trim removed 6 bases at V and 4 bases at J, leaving 9 bases unmatched. The CDR3 region is CASSRTTSAYNEQFF. The CDR3, as DNA: TGTGCCAGCAGCCGCACTACTAGCGCGTACAATGAGCAGTTCTTC.

The V and J genes are TRBV19 and TRBJ1-6; 9 nucleotides agree with TRBD1. V shed 5 bases and J 5 bases; nucleotides not matched to a gene: 4. The germline V gene encodes CDR1 LNHDA and CDR2 SQIVND (reference sequence). CDR3 size: 15 residues. CDR3 sequence: CASSVRQGDNSPLHF. The CDR3 coding sequence is TGTGCCAGTAGTGTCCGACAGGGGGATAATTCACCCCTCCACTTT.

The chain combines TRBV10-3 with TRBJ1-1; possibly TRBD1 for D (6 bases). The CDR3 is made up of 13 amino acids. The germline V and J ends were trimmed by 4 bases and 1 base, with 7 bases remaining between them. Germline CDR1 reads ENHRY; CDR2 reads SYGVKD. The DNA of the CDR3 is TGTGCCATCAGTGCGGGACAGAACACTGAAGCTTTCTTT. Translation: CAISAGQNTEAFF.

Only a few counts were recorded for this clonotype. V usage is TRBV10-3 and J usage is TRBJ1-2; tentatively, D is TRBD1 (6 bases). The V end lost 3 bases, the J end lost 0 bases, and 14 bases lay between the germline ends. The CDR3 sequence is 16 residues long. Germline V gene lookup returns CDR1 ENHRY and CDR2 SYGVKD. CDR3 sequence (DNA): TGTGCCATCAGTGACTCGGGGGGGGCCACTAACTATGGCTACACCTTC. It is translated as CAISDSGGATNYGYTF.

J is TRBJ1-6 and V is TRBV20-1, with D tentatively TRBD1 (6 bases). CDR3 size: 14 residues. The germline V and J ends were trimmed by 1 base and 6 bases, with 10 bases remaining between them. Looked up from germline, CDR1 is DFQATT and CDR2 is SNEGSKA (reference sequence). For the CDR3, the DNA is TGCAGTGCTAGAGCGGACAGATCTAATTCACCCCTCCACTTT. It codes for CSARADRSNSPLHF.

This clonotype has ten or more counts. The CDR3, as DNA: TGTGCCAGCTCACTGGCCCCGAGCTCCTACAATGAGCAGTTCTTC. Residues: CASSLAPSSYNEQFF. This chain connects TRBV7-6 to TRBJ2-1; D is unclear. V lost 8 bases, J lost 0 bases, and 14 bases lay in between. The germline CDR1 and CDR2 sequences are SGHVS and FNYEAQ. This CDR3 has 15 residues.

The rearrangement links TRBV19 to TRBJ1-1; 8 bases align to TRBD1. The CDR3 is 14 amino acids. Germline V gene data show CDR1 as LNHDA and CDR2 as SQIVND (reference sequence). V dropped 6 bases and J dropped 4; count of bases not matched to a gene: 7. DNA of the CDR3: TGTGCCAGTAGGACTCAGGGGGCACCCACTGAAGCTTTCTTT. It encodes CASRTQGAPTEAFF.